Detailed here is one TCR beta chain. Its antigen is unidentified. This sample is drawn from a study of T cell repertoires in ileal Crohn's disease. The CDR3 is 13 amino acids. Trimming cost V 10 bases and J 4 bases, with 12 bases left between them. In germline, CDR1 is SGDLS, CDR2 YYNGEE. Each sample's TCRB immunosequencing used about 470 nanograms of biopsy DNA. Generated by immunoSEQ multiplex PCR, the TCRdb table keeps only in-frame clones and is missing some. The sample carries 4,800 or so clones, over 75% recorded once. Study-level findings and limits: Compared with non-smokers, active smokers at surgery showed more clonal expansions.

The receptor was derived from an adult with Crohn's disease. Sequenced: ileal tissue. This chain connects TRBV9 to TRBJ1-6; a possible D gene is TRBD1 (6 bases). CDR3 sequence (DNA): TGTGCCGGACAACAGGGTTATAATTCACCCCTCCACTTT. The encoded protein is CAGQQGYNSPLHF.